These 27 T cell receptor beta chains came from one sample sequenced in a study of blood T cell repertoires in COVID-19 (dated by TCRdb to the early 2020s). Library method: the immunoSEQ multiplex PCR assay. Not all clones reach the TCRdb copy of this immuneACCESS table, which keeps in-frame sequences only. Checked studies attribute under half of the gap to unresolved V genes and leave the rest unexplained. This sample comprises 350,000 or so clones, 85% to 90% of them detected only once. 1% of the sample is in the top ten clones. The sample comprised PBMCs or T cells enriched from blood (not recorded which). Every receptor here comes from a young woman who had been exposed to COVID-19.

This clone was seen once. This rearrangement joins TRBV9 to TRBJ1-2; possible D gene TRBD1, 5 bases. Germline V gene lookup returns CDR1 SGDLS and CDR2 YYNGEE. This CDR3 has 17 amino acids. V was pared by 4 bases and J by 0 bases, with 19 bases between. CDR3 sequence (DNA): TGTGCCAGCAGCCCCCCGGGGGGAGACAATACTAACTATGGCTACACCTTC. Residues: CASSPPGGDNTNYGYTF. Based on the CDR3 plus reference TRBV9 and TRBJ1-2, the full variable domain is DSGVTQTPKHLITATGQRVTLRCSPRSGDLSVYWYQQSLDQGLQFLIQYYNGEERAKGNILERFSAQQFPDLHSELNLSSLELGDSALYFCASSPPGGDNTNYGYTFGSGTRLTVV.

The rearrangement joins TRBV7-9 to TRBJ1-5, with 11 bases identical to TRBD1. Trimming removed 5 bases from V and 2 bases from J; junction bases left unmatched: 5. The CDR3 spans 16 residues. The germline CDR1 and CDR2 sequences are SEHNR and FQNEAQ (reference sequence). The CDR3: CASSPGTGGGNQPQHF. CDR3 in DNA: TGTGCCAGCAGCCCAGGGACAGGGGGAGGCAATCAGCCCCAGCATTTT.

The chain joins TRBV6-6 to TRBJ1-4, with D possibly being TRBD1 (6 bases). Looked up from germline, CDR1 is MNHNY and CDR2 is SVGAGI (reference sequence). Trimming pared 6 bases from V and 4 bases from J, leaving 9 bases between. The CDR3 runs 13 residues. CDR3 DNA: TGTGCCAGCAGCTGGGGGCGTAATGAAAAACTGTTTTTT. Protein sequence: CASSWGRNEKLFF.

This clone was seen more than once but under ten times. The chain carries TRBV5-4 and TRBJ2-1; tentative D call: TRBD2 (6 bases). The ends were cut back, 4 bases at V and 7 bases at J, with 18 bases in the middle. Germline CDR1 is SGHNT and CDR2 is YYREEE (reference sequence). This CDR3 region has 15 residues. The CDR3 sequence: CASSGAGRRLNEQFF. The CDR3, as DNA: TGTGCCAGCAGCGGGGCGGGGAGGAGATTGAATGAGCAGTTCTTC.

The V and J genes are TRBV14 and TRBJ2-5, with 8 bases aligning to TRBD2. CDR3 length equals 14 residues. Unmatched junction bases numbered 10, after V lost 6 bases and J lost 7 bases. Germline lookup yields CDR1 SGHDN and CDR2 FVKESK. CDR3 DNA: TGTGCCAGCAGTCTAAGCGGGAGTGGGGGGACCCAGTACTTC. The encoded protein is CASSLSGSGGTQYF. The full variable domain, its missing parts supplied by reference TRBV14 and TRBJ2-5, is EAGVTQFPSHSVIEKGQTVTLRCDPISGHDNLYWYRRVMGKEIKFLLHFVKESKQDESGMPNNRFLAERTGGTYSTLKVQPAELEDSGVYFCASSLSGSGGTQYFGPGTRLLVL.

The chain combines TRBV28 with TRBJ2-7, with 7 bases that match TRBD2. Trimming took 0 bases from V and 4 from J; bases not matched to a gene: 6. CDR1 and CDR2 (germline): MDHEN, SYDVKM. There are 15 residues in the CDR3. The CDR3 DNA sequence: TGTGCCAGCAGTTTATGGGCCGGGACTAAGTACGAGCAGTACTTC. It yields the protein CASSLWAGTKYEQYF.

V is TRBV5-4 and J is TRBJ2-3, with 10 bases lining up with TRBD2. The CDR3 is made up of 14 amino acids. With V trimmed by 4 bases and J by 3 bases, 2 bases remained unmatched. CDR1 is SGHNT and CDR2 is YYREEE in the germline V gene (reference sequence). Here the CDR3 reads CASSAGLATDTQYF. CDR3 DNA sequence: TGTGCCAGCAGCGCGGGACTAGCGACAGATACGCAGTATTTT. The whole variable domain, remainder taken from reference TRBV5-4 and TRBJ2-3, is ETGVTQSPTHLIKTRGQQVTLRCSSQSGHNTVSWYQQALGQGPQFIFQYYREEENGRGNFPPRFSGLQFPNYSSELNVNALELDDSALYLCASSAGLATDTQYFGPGTRLTVL.

The chain combines TRBV19 with TRBJ2-7, with D possibly TRBD1 on 6 matching bases. The CDR3 covers 14 residues. The germline V and J ends were trimmed by 1 base and 3 bases, with 10 bases remaining between them. Germline V gene sequence: CDR1 LNHDA, CDR2 SQIVND (reference sequence). The CDR3 DNA reads as TGTGCCAGTAGTATAGGACAGGTTGGCTACGAGCAGTACTTC. This codes for CASSIGQVGYEQYF.

This chain connects TRBV7-3 to TRBJ1-3; a weak D match, TRBD1 (5 bases). Germline CDR1 is SGHTA and CDR2 is FQGTGA. This CDR3 spans 17 amino acids. V lost 5 bases and J lost 0, with 17 bases in between. Written as DNA, the CDR3 is TGTGCCAGCAGCCCCGGTGGGGGGATACACTCTGGAAACACCATATATTTT. It specifies CASSPGGGIHSGNTIYF.

V usage is TRBV5-5 and J usage is TRBJ2-7; 11 bases align to TRBD1. This CDR3 is 16 amino acids long. CDR1 SGHKS and CDR2 YYEKEE come from the germline V gene (reference sequence). V lost 5 bases and J lost 0; bases outside the gene matches: 7. This CDR3 reads CASRQGQGEPSYEQYF. The CDR3, as DNA: TGTGCCAGCAGACAGGGACAGGGGGAACCCTCCTACGAGCAGTACTTC.

The J gene is TRBJ1-6, the V gene TRBV19; 10 nucleotides match TRBD1. There are 15 residues in the CDR3. Looked up from germline, CDR1 is LNHDA and CDR2 is SQIVND (reference sequence). The trim removed 8 bases at V and 10 bases at J, leaving 11 bases unmatched. CDR3 region: CASGGTGTGDSPLHF. In nucleotides, the CDR3 is TGTGCCAGTGGGGGAACCGGGACAGGGGACTCACCCCTCCACTTT. Full variable domain (missing parts from reference TRBV19 and TRBJ1-6): DGGITQSPKYLFRKEGQNVTLSCEQNLNHDAMYWYRQDPGQGLRLIYYSQIVNDFQKGDIAEGYSVSREKKESFPLTVTSAQKNPTAFYLCASGGTGTGDSPLHFGNGTRLTVT.

This clone was observed a single time. The rearrangement joins TRBV7-9 to TRBJ2-7; no definite D call. Germline V gene lookup returns CDR1 SEHNR and CDR2 FQNEAQ (reference sequence). This CDR3 contains 11 residues. The ends were cut back, 5 bases at V and 5 bases at J, with 7 bases in the middle. CDR3 residues: CASSGVHEQYF. The CDR3 DNA sequence: TGTGCCAGCAGCGGAGTCCACGAGCAGTACTTC.

The chain combines TRBV9 with TRBJ2-1; TRBD2 matches 7 bases. CDR3 length equals 15 residues. Germline loops: CDR1 SGDLS, CDR2 YYNGEE. V lost 1 base to trimming and J lost 5 bases; unmatched junction nucleotides: 6. CDR3 in DNA: TGTGCCAGCAGCGTAAAAAGCGGGAACAACAATGAGCAGTTCTTC. It yields the protein CASSVKSGNNNEQFF.

This chain joins TRBV18 and TRBJ2-3; TRBD2 matches at 13 bases. CDR3 length: 19 amino acids. Germline-derived CDR1 and CDR2 are KGHSH and LQKENI. V trimming: 3 bases; J trimming: 0 bases; junction bases outside the gene matches: 9. CDR3 bases: TGTGCCAGCTCACCTCGGACTAGCGGGGGTGATTCTAGCACAGATACGCAGTATTTT. This codes for CASSPRTSGGDSSTDTQYF. Combining the CDR3 with reference TRBV18 and TRBJ2-3 gives the whole variable domain NAGVMQNPRHLVRRRGQEARLRCSPMKGHSHVYWYRQLPEEGLKFMVYLQKENIIDESGMPKERFSAEFPKEGPSILRIQQVVRGDSAAYFCASSPRTSGGDSSTDTQYFGPGTRLTVL.

This rearrangement joins TRBV12-3 or TRBV12-4 to TRBJ1-2, with 12 bases that match TRBD1. This CDR3 is built from 13 residues. Unmatched junction bases numbered 8, after V lost 7 bases and J lost 11 bases. The CDR3 nucleotides are TGTGCCAGCAAGACGGGACAGGGGGCGAGTTACACCTTC. This translates into CASKTGQGASYTF.

The rearrangement joins TRBV6-5 to TRBJ1-1; D possibly corresponds to TRBD1 (5 bases). The CDR3 is 12 amino acids. V was shortened by 5 bases and J by 10 bases, with 14 bases between the two germline ends. Germline CDR1 reads MNHEY; CDR2 reads SVGAGI. CDR3 sequence (DNA): TGTGCCAGCAGTCCAGGGTTTGGCGGAGCTTTCTTT. Translating gives CASSPGFGGAFF.

This chain uses TRBV19 with TRBJ1-2; 8 bases map to TRBD1. The CDR3 is 12 amino acids. With 4 bases clipped from V and 8 bases from J, the junction kept 3 bases outside the gene matches. Germline CDR1 and CDR2: LNHDA and SQIVND (reference sequence). As DNA, the CDR3 is TGTGCCAGTAGTACCAGGGGGCACGGCTACACCTTC. It specifies CASSTRGHGYTF.

The genes are TRBV28 and TRBJ2-5, with a tentative D call TRBD2 (6 bases). This CDR3 is 14 amino acids long. Trimming cost V 6 bases and J 1 base, with 12 bases left between them. The germline V gene has CDR1 MDHEN and CDR2 SYDVKM. CDR3 protein: CASSRGGPQETQYF. DNA of the CDR3: TGTGCCAGCAGCCGCGGAGGGCCCCAAGAGACCCAGTACTTC.

This clone came up a few times. The chain combines TRBV5-4 with TRBJ2-1; D might be TRBD2 (6 bases). This CDR3 is built from 14 residues. Per the germline V gene, CDR1 is SGHNT and CDR2 is YYREEE (reference sequence). Trimming shortened V by 3 bases and J by 10 bases, and 17 bases separated the two germline ends. The CDR3 here is CASSSGGASVEQFF. The CDR3 bases are TGTGCCAGCAGCTCCGGTGGGGCTAGCGTGGAGCAGTTCTTC.

Here the CDR3 reads CASSSRRDDGNTEAFF. CDR3 in DNA: TGTGCCAGTAGTAGCCGCAGGGATGACGGTAACACTGAAGCTTTCTTT. The gene calls are TRBV19 and TRBJ1-1; D possibly corresponds to TRBD1 (5 bases). CDR3 length: 16 residues. CDR1 and CDR2 from the germline V gene are LNHDA and SQIVND (reference sequence). V lost 4 bases, J lost 2 bases, and 17 bases lay in between.

The gene calls are TRBV11-2 and TRBJ2-1, with 10 bases that match TRBD2. Trimming at V came to 5 bases and at J to 2 bases, leaving 12 bases not matched to a gene. The CDR3 has 18 residues. Germline values: CDR1 SGHAT, CDR2 FQNNGV. The CDR3 loop is CASSPPGLATGPYNEQFF. The DNA of the CDR3 is TGTGCCAGCAGCCCCCCGGGACTAGCGACCGGTCCCTACAATGAGCAGTTCTTC.

The chain is built from TRBV7-3 and TRBJ2-1; 9 bases line up with TRBD2. Trimming removed 2 bases from V and 2 bases from J; junction bases left unmatched: 7. Germline V gene sequence: CDR1 SGHTA, CDR2 FQGTGA. The CDR3 sequence is 17 residues long. CDR3 region: CASSLGSGRNPYNEQFF. The DNA of the CDR3 is TGTGCCAGCAGCTTAGGGAGCGGGAGGAACCCCTACAATGAGCAGTTCTTC. The full variable domain, its missing parts supplied by reference TRBV7-3 and TRBJ2-1, is GAGVSQTPSNKVTEKGKYVELRCDPISGHTALYWYRQSLGQGPEFLIYFQGTGAADDSGLPNDRFFAVRPEGSVSTLKIQRTERGDSAVYLCASSLGSGRNPYNEQFFGPGTRLTVL.

This rearrangement joins TRBV11-2 to TRBJ1-2; D possibly corresponds to TRBD1 (6 bases). The germline gives CDR1 SGHAT, CDR2 FQNNGV. The V and J ends lost 4 bases and 5 bases respectively, with 14 bases between them. The CDR3 has 14 residues. This chain's CDR3 is CASSWVQGLYGYTF. DNA of the CDR3: TGTGCCAGCAGCTGGGTACAGGGCCTTTATGGCTACACCTTC.

This chain connects TRBV6-6 to TRBJ1-4, with D possibly TRBD1 on 5 matching bases. Germline CDR1 and CDR2: MNHNY and SVGAGI (reference sequence). Trimming left V 6 bases short and J 2 bases short, with 10 bases between. This CDR3 has 14 residues. The CDR3: CASRRTFTNEKLFF. CDR3 DNA: TGTGCCAGCAGACGGACATTTACTAATGAAAAACTGTTTTTT.

The chain has TRBV28 and TRBJ1-3, with a weak D call TRBD1 (6 bases). The length of the CDR3 is 16 residues. The V and J ends lost 6 bases and 0 bases respectively, with 15 bases between them. The germline V gene encodes CDR1 MDHEN and CDR2 SYDVKM. CDR3 sequence: CASRPGRGSSGNTIYF. The CDR3 DNA sequence: TGTGCCAGCAGGCCCGGGAGGGGGAGCTCTGGAAACACCATATATTTT.

V usage is TRBV10-3 and J usage is TRBJ1-4; D perhaps matches TRBD1 (5 bases). V lost 6 bases and J 3 bases, leaving 8 bases between the germline ends. This CDR3 spans 13 amino acids. The germline CDR1 and CDR2 sequences are ENHRY and SYGVKD. The CDR3 is CAIRGGANEKLFF. CDR3 nucleotides: TGTGCCATCAGAGGAGGGGCTAATGAAAAACTGTTTTTT.

The V call is TRBV30, the J call TRBJ2-6; possibly TRBD1 for D (6 bases). Germline assignment: CDR1 GTSNPN and CDR2 SVGIG (reference sequence). V was pared by 5 bases and J by 1 base, with 12 bases between. The CDR3 is 15 amino acids. The CDR3 nucleotides read TGTGCCTGGGGGTCAACAGGGTCTGGGGCCAACGTCCTGACTTTC. Amino acids: CAWGSTGSGANVLTF.